The rows below give T cell receptor beta chains drawn from one sample of a study of control samples from healthy donors and cancer patients. Assay used: immunoSEQ multiplex PCR; TCRdb lists only in-frame clones, some missing. The data contain 150,000 to 200,000 clones, around 91% of them singletons. The sequenced sample was blood. These receptors all stem from a woman in her thirties in good health. CDR3s include the opening cysteine and the closing phenylalanine or tryptophan. A D gene is named only where the DNA matches it firmly. The listing skips clone size in some rows; elsewhere it reads once, few, many or a size class.

d_call: NA; clone_size: few; j_call: TRBJ1-1; v_call: TRBV18; cdr3_nt: TGTGCCAGCTCACCTCAGGGTTCTGAAGCTTTCTTT; cdr3_aa: CASSPQGSEAFF
d_call: TRBD2; clone_size: NA; j_call: TRBJ2-5; v_call: TRBV7-2; cdr3_nt: TGTGCCAGCAGCTTAGCGCGGACTAGCGGGAGGGCAATACAAGAGACCCAGTACTTC; cdr3_aa: CASSLARTSGRAIQETQYF
d_call: NA; clone_size: NA; j_call: TRBJ1-2; v_call: TRBV27; cdr3_nt: TGTGCCAGCAGCTCCGGACAGAACTATGGCTACACCTTC; cdr3_aa: CASSSGQNYGYTF
d_call: TRBD1; clone_size: few; j_call: TRBJ1-3; v_call: TRBV27; cdr3_nt: TGTGCCAGCAGTTTACGGGGACAGGGGGACACCATATATTTT; cdr3_aa: CASSLRGQGDTIYF
d_call: NA; clone_size: NA; j_call: TRBJ1-1; v_call: TRBV7-9; cdr3_nt: TGTGCCAGCAGCTTAACTTCCCGGAACACTGAAGCTTTCTTT; cdr3_aa: CASSLTSRNTEAFF
d_call: TRBD2; clone_size: NA; j_call: TRBJ2-3; v_call: TRBV19; cdr3_nt: TGTGCCAGTAGTGTTTCTAGCGGGAGCGGGGGCACAGATACGCAGTATTTT; cdr3_aa: CASSVSSGSGGTDTQYF
d_call: TRBD1; clone_size: NA; j_call: TRBJ2-7; v_call: TRBV19; cdr3_nt: TGTGCCAGTAGTATAGGGACAGGGCCCTACGAGCAGTACTTC; cdr3_aa: CASSIGTGPYEQYF
d_call: NA; clone_size: NA; j_call: TRBJ2-6; v_call: TRBV19; cdr3_nt: TGTGCCAGTAGTATAGCCCCAGGGTGGGGGGCCAACGTCCTGACTTTC; cdr3_aa: CASSIAPGWGANVLTF
d_call: NA; clone_size: NA; j_call: TRBJ2-7; v_call: TRBV4-3; cdr3_nt: TGCGCCAGCAGCCAAGGATACGGGAGCTCCTACGAGCAGTACTTC; cdr3_aa: CASSQGYGSSYEQYF
d_call: NA; clone_size: NA; j_call: TRBJ1-3; v_call: TRBV2; cdr3_nt: TGTGCCAGCAGTGAAGCGACAGCCTCTGGAAACACCATATATTTT; cdr3_aa: CASSEATASGNTIYF
d_call: NA; clone_size: NA; j_call: TRBJ1-1; v_call: TRBV25-1; cdr3_nt: TGTGCCAGCAGTGAATTGGTTGGGAGCGGGGGCACTGAAGCTTTCTTT; cdr3_aa: CASSELVGSGGTEAFF
d_call: TRBD2; clone_size: once; j_call: TRBJ2-3; v_call: TRBV2; cdr3_nt: TGTGCCAGCAGTGAAGGCGGGGGGGCCACAGATACGCAGTATTTT; cdr3_aa: CASSEGGGATDTQYF
d_call: NA; clone_size: NA; j_call: TRBJ2-2; v_call: TRBV5-1; cdr3_nt: TGCGCCAGCAGCTTGACAACCGCGAACACCGGGGAGCTGTTTTTT; cdr3_aa: CASSLTTANTGELFF
d_call: NA; clone_size: once; j_call: TRBJ1-3; v_call: TRBV2; cdr3_nt: TGTGCCAGCAGTGCGGGGCCCGGAAACACCATATATTTT; cdr3_aa: CASSAGPGNTIYF
d_call: TRBD1; clone_size: NA; j_call: TRBJ1-5; v_call: TRBV4-1; cdr3_nt: TGCGCCAGCAGCCAAGTAGGGGGCGGAAATCAGCCCCAGCATTTT; cdr3_aa: CASSQVGGGNQPQHF
d_call: TRBD1; clone_size: NA; j_call: TRBJ2-7; v_call: TRBV29-1; cdr3_nt: TGCAGCGGACAGGGGGACTCCTACGAGCAGTACTTC; cdr3_aa: CSGQGDSYEQYF
d_call: NA; clone_size: NA; j_call: TRBJ2-3; v_call: TRBV7-9; cdr3_nt: TGTGCCAGCAGCTTAGGGGGAATCCTCACAGATACGCAGTATTTT; cdr3_aa: CASSLGGILTDTQYF
d_call: NA; clone_size: NA; j_call: TRBJ1-6; v_call: TRBV18; cdr3_nt: TGTGCCAGCTCACCACCGGGACGGTCGGATAATTCACCCCTCCACTTT; cdr3_aa: CASSPPGRSDNSPLHF
d_call: NA; clone_size: NA; j_call: TRBJ2-5; v_call: TRBV4-1; cdr3_nt: TGCGCCAGCAGCCAAGCGGGTCAGGGGTTAGTAGAGACCCAGTACTTC; cdr3_aa: CASSQAGQGLVETQYF
d_call: NA; clone_size: NA; j_call: TRBJ1-5; v_call: TRBV19; cdr3_nt: TGTGCCAGTAGTATGGGATTGGATCAGCCCCAGCATTTT; cdr3_aa: CASSMGLDQPQHF
d_call: NA; clone_size: NA; j_call: TRBJ1-2; v_call: TRBV15; cdr3_nt: TGTGCCACCAGCAGAGGTCAGAACTATGGCTACACCTTC; cdr3_aa: CATSRGQNYGYTF
d_call: NA; clone_size: NA; j_call: TRBJ2-7; v_call: TRBV6-2/TRBV6-3; cdr3_nt: TGTGCCAGCAGTTACGGGGGGAGCTCTACCCCCTACGAGCAGTACTTC; cdr3_aa: CASSYGGSSTPYEQYF
d_call: NA; clone_size: NA; j_call: TRBJ1-2; v_call: TRBV15; cdr3_nt: TGTGCCACCAGCACGCAGGGCTATGGCTACACCTTC; cdr3_aa: CATSTQGYGYTF
d_call: NA; clone_size: NA; j_call: TRBJ1-2; v_call: TRBV5-1; cdr3_nt: TGCGCCAGCAGCTTGGCCGGGGGCAATGGCTACACCTTC; cdr3_aa: CASSLAGGNGYTF
d_call: NA; clone_size: NA; j_call: TRBJ2-5; v_call: TRBV18; cdr3_nt: TGTGCCAGCTCACCAGGGACGGGACGCCAAGAGACCCAGTACTTC; cdr3_aa: CASSPGTGRQETQYF
d_call: NA; clone_size: NA; j_call: TRBJ2-1; v_call: TRBV11-3; cdr3_nt: TGTGCCAGCAGCTTAGCGGGAAACAATGAGCAGTTCTTC; cdr3_aa: CASSLAGNNEQFF
d_call: NA; clone_size: NA; j_call: TRBJ1-5; v_call: TRBV7-2; cdr3_nt: TGTGCCAGCAGCTTAGGGGGGGCCAATCAGCCCCAGCATTTT; cdr3_aa: CASSLGGANQPQHF
d_call: TRBD1; clone_size: NA; j_call: TRBJ1-4; v_call: TRBV28; cdr3_nt: TGTGCCAGCAGTTTTGGAGGGACAGGGGATAGTGAAAAACTGTTTTTT; cdr3_aa: CASSFGGTGDSEKLFF
d_call: NA; clone_size: NA; j_call: TRBJ2-2; v_call: TRBV2; cdr3_nt: TGTGCCAGCAGTGGCGGATGGGCCGGGGAGCTGTTTTTT; cdr3_aa: CASSGGWAGELFF
d_call: NA; clone_size: NA; j_call: TRBJ1-2; v_call: TRBV27; cdr3_nt: TGTGCTAGCAGTTTGGGGGCTGACTATGGCTACACCTTC; cdr3_aa: CASSLGADYGYTF
d_call: NA; clone_size: once; j_call: TRBJ2-7; v_call: TRBV4-1; cdr3_nt: TGCGCCAGCAGCCCCCGAGGGCAGTACGAGCAGTACTTC; cdr3_aa: CASSPRGQYEQYF
d_call: NA; clone_size: NA; j_call: TRBJ1-5; v_call: TRBV4-1; cdr3_nt: TGCGCCAGCAGCCAAGACGTGTTCGGGGCTCTTCATCAGCCCCAGCATTTT; cdr3_aa: CASSQDVFGALHQPQHF
d_call: NA; clone_size: NA; j_call: TRBJ1-5; v_call: TRBV7-5; cdr3_nt: TGTGCCAGAAGAACAGGGTTGAGCAATCAGCCCCAGCATTTT; cdr3_aa: CARRTGLSNQPQHF
d_call: NA; clone_size: once; j_call: TRBJ1-4; v_call: TRBV5-6; cdr3_nt: TGTGCCAGCAGCTCGGGGGCAACTAATGAAAAACTGTTTTTT; cdr3_aa: CASSSGATNEKLFF
d_call: TRBD1; clone_size: NA; j_call: TRBJ2-1; v_call: TRBV5-4; cdr3_nt: TGTGCCAGCAGCTTGATGTGGACAGGGGGGGGCTACAATGAGCAGTTCTTC; cdr3_aa: CASSLMWTGGGYNEQFF
d_call: NA; clone_size: NA; j_call: TRBJ2-3; v_call: TRBV6-5; cdr3_nt: TGTGCCAGCAGTCCACAGGGGAGGGCAGATACGCAGTATTTT; cdr3_aa: CASSPQGRADTQYF
d_call: NA; clone_size: NA; j_call: TRBJ1-1; v_call: TRBV11-2; cdr3_nt: TGTGCCAGCAGCTTGAGATGGAACACTGAAGCTTTCTTT; cdr3_aa: CASSLRWNTEAFF
d_call: TRBD2; clone_size: NA; j_call: TRBJ2-3; v_call: TRBV3-1/TRBV3-2; cdr3_nt: TGTGCCAGCAGACGGACTAGCGGGGGGGGCACAGATACGCAGTATTTT; cdr3_aa: CASRRTSGGGTDTQYF
d_call: TRBD1; clone_size: NA; j_call: TRBJ1-5; v_call: TRBV7-9; cdr3_nt: TGTGCCAGCAGCCCCACACAGGGGGATCAGCCCCAGCATTTT; cdr3_aa: CASSPTQGDQPQHF